The rows below give T cell receptor beta chains drawn from one sample of a study of shared T cell receptors in the human thymus. Sequenced by immunoSEQ multiplex PCR; TCRdb stores in-frame clones only, minus some. The sample holds 500,000 to 550,000 clones, roughly 74% seen once. These data also featured in a second study, about human thymus T cells.

The sample comprised thymocytes. The receptors here all came from a boy less than two years old with a congenital heart defect. CDR3s leave out the opening cysteine and the closing phenylalanine or tryptophan. D genes are given only for firm matches. The size of a clone is reported for some rows only, either as once, few or many, or as a class for expanded clones.

D,size,V,J,CDR3
TRBD2,NA,TRBV2,TRBJ2-1,ASRVGLAGAPSYNEQF
TRBD2,few,TRBV7-6,TRBJ2-5,ASSPYLDGTSGSPWSQY
TRBD1,NA,TRBV11-3,TRBJ2-2,ASSLGGDRVRTGELF
NA,NA,TRBV5-4,TRBJ2-3,ASSIGREWRNTQY
TRBD2,NA,TRBV4-1,TRBJ2-7,ASSQDGLADQSYEQY
NA,NA,TRBV29-1,TRBJ1-2,SVEDARTNYGYT
TRBD2,NA,TRBV4-3,TRBJ2-1,ASSQDHPGLAGGPYNEQF
TRBD2,NA,TRBV9,TRBJ2-1,ASSLGLAGAGSSYNEQF
NA,few,TRBV11-3,TRBJ2-5,ASSLDLRSSGEETQY
TRBD1,NA,TRBV19,TRBJ1-2,ASRYRTGKFGGYT
NA,once,TRBV5-6,TRBJ1-1,ASSLGLDNWQTNNTEAF
TRBD2,NA,TRBV6-5,TRBJ2-2,ASSYSWGGGTGELF
NA,NA,TRBV29-1,TRBJ1-1,SVEINYAQGHDDDGAF
NA,NA,TRBV5-1,TRBJ1-1,ASSFINRDPMNTEAF
NA,NA,TRBV29-1,TRBJ2-1,SVGGASGPNEQF
NA,few,TRBV28,TRBJ2-7,ASSPGGTGDGDHEQY
TRBD1,NA,TRBV18,TRBJ2-2,ASSPAGTGSGELF
NA,few,TRBV2,TRBJ2-1,ASSDGRDEQF
TRBD2,NA,TRBV5-5,TRBJ2-7,ASSCGGQLQAKSYEQY
NA,NA,TRBV6-5,TRBJ1-5,ASSYGPGRQPQH
NA,NA,TRBV6-1,TRBJ2-5,ASTLGVGHETQY
TRBD1,NA,TRBV19,TRBJ2-7,ASRLRQGAYEQY
TRBD1,once,TRBV9,TRBJ2-5,ASSLGTANQETQY
NA,NA,TRBV30,TRBJ1-5,AWTLSNQPQH